The 2 T cell receptor beta chains below were found in one sample sequenced in a study of molecular identifiers for immune sequencing clone quantification. A single record per CDR3 protein comes from TCRdb applying MiXCR to the PCR reads. Counted here are about 630,000 distinct CDR3 sequences, over 25% occurring once; the ten biggest clones make up about 0.84%. Material: naive CD8+ T cells from blood, with Jurkat cell RNA spiked in. Regarding subset: FACS-sorted CD8+CD4-CCR7+CD45RA+ naive T cells. The source is a human donor in good health. Some libraries in this study had Jurkat cell RNA spiked in.

This clonotype was counted many times. This rearrangement joins TRBV7-9 to TRBJ1-1; no reliable D call. Trimming shortened V by 2 bases and J by 2 bases, and 15 bases separated the two germline ends. Germline CDR1 is SEHNR and CDR2 is FQNEAQ (reference sequence). The CDR3 is 16 amino acids. CDR3 DNA sequence: TGTGCCAGCAGCTTAACCTACTCCAGGCAAAACACTGAAGCTTTCTTT. It specifies CASSLTYSRQNTEAFF.

Notes on this clonotype: A much larger clone lies one base from this, so it may be a read error. No conserved phenylalanine or tryptophan is present at the end of the CDR3, so a read error is the likely explanation. CDR3 in DNA: TGTGCCAGCAGCTTAGCGGGTGCCACCTACGAGCAGTACTGC. This codes for CASSLAGATYEQYC. The chain employs TRBV7-2 and TRBJ2-7; D not resolved. V dropped 0 bases and J dropped 2 bases, with 8 bases sitting between them. This CDR3 is built from 14 residues. The germline gives CDR1 SGHTA, CDR2 FQGNSA.